The 13 T cell receptor beta chains given below trace back to one sample, sequenced in a study of OX40 agonist ivuxolimab in advanced cancers. The library relied on the immunoSEQ multiplex PCR assay. TCRdb obtained this table from immuneACCESS and retained in-frame rearrangements with V and J assigned. These tables miss some clones; where compared with another copy, unresolved V genes account for less than half of the shortfall, and the remainder is unexplained. Counted in this sample were about 81,000 clones; around 93% of them appeared once. The ten largest clones take up roughly an eighth of the sample. Sample: CD4+ or CD8+ T cells sorted from blood, taken in a trial of the OX40 agonist ivuxolimab. The receptors were gathered from an adult with an advanced solid tumor such as melanoma, head and neck, liver or kidney cancer.

The chain links TRBV28 to TRBJ2-5, with TRBD2 matching 14 bases. V was clipped by 5 bases and J by 5 bases; unmatched bases: 7. The CDR3 has 16 amino acids. Germline V gives CDR1 MDHEN, CDR2 SYDVKM. This chain's CDR3 is CASSVGTSGSEETQYF. In nucleotides, the CDR3 is TGTGCCAGCAGTGTGGGGACTAGCGGGAGTGAGGAGACCCAGTACTTC.

V gene TRBV28 combines with J gene TRBJ2-5, with TRBD2 matching 8 bases. V was pared by 6 bases and J by 0 bases, with 12 bases of the junction left unmatched. This CDR3 has 17 amino acids. Germline-derived CDR1 and CDR2 are MDHEN and SYDVKM. Here the CDR3 DNA reads TGTGCCAGCAGCACACCGGGGGGGATATGGGACCAAGAGACCCAGTACTTC. This translates into CASSTPGGIWDQETQYF. The full variable domain, completed using reference TRBV28 and TRBJ2-5, is DVKVTQSSRYLVKRTGEKVFLECVQDMDHENMFWYRQDPGLGLRLIYFSYDVKMKEKGDIPEGYSVSREKKERFSLILESASTNQTSMYLCASSTPGGIWDQETQYFGPGTRLLVL.

The gene calls are TRBV28 and TRBJ2-7; D unresolved. Germline assignment: CDR1 MDHEN and CDR2 SYDVKM. The CDR3 consists of 12 residues. V gave up 5 bases and J gave up 3 bases, with 8 bases separating them. The DNA of the CDR3 is TGTGCCAGCAGTGCCGCCATCTACGAGCAGTACTTC. As protein: CASSAAIYEQYF.

This clone was picked up one time. CDR3 loop: CASSQEIRDPRHTF. As DNA, the CDR3 is TGCGCCAGCAGCCAAGAGATCCGGGACCCCCGGCACACCTTC. The chain couples TRBV4-1 to TRBJ1-2; D might be TRBD1 (5 bases). V was cut by 0 bases and J by 12 bases, with 17 bases left in between. There are 14 residues in the CDR3. The V gene's germline CDR1 is MGHRA and CDR2 YSYEKL.

DNA of the CDR3: TGTGCCAGCAGCTTAGTAGGGGGCGATTACAATGAGCAGTTCTTC. Translated, it gives CASSLVGGDYNEQFF. The genes are TRBV7-9 and TRBJ2-1, with 7 bases identical to TRBD1. The V gene end was trimmed by 1 base and the J gene end by 4 bases; junction bases not matched to a gene: 4. CDR1 and CDR2 from the germline V gene are SEHNR and FQNEAQ (reference sequence). The CDR3 is 15 amino acids.

The chain uses TRBV27 and TRBJ2-7, with 10 bases aligning to TRBD2. Germline loops: CDR1 MNHEY, CDR2 SMNVEV (reference sequence). This CDR3 comprises 15 residues. The V and J ends lost 6 bases and 1 base, in that order; junction bases with no gene match: 6. CDR3 sequence reads: CASRAKAGGSYEQYF. CDR3 coding DNA: TGTGCCAGCAGGGCCAAAGCGGGAGGGTCCTACGAGCAGTACTTC.

This clone has a single count. The chain links TRBV12-2 to TRBJ1-1. TRBV12-2 represents a pseudogene. The CDR3 sequence is 16 residues long. CDR3 DNA: TGTGCAAGTCGTGCGGGATCCGGGGGAGGGCACACTGAAGCTTTCTTT. This translates into CASRAGSGGGHTEAFF.

J is TRBJ2-7 and V is TRBV6-5, with TRBD1 as a possible D gene (5 bases). The CDR3 spans 15 residues. Between the trimmed V and J ends, which lost 0 bases and 2 bases, there was a span of 11 bases. Germline CDR1 and CDR2: MNHEY and SVGAGI. As DNA, the CDR3 is TGTGCCAGCAGTTACTCGAGGACACAAGCCTACGAGCAGTACTTC. This encodes CASSYSRTQAYEQYF.

This chain links TRBV4-3 with TRBJ2-7, with TRBD2 matching over 8 bases. V gave up 2 bases and J gave up 7 bases; unmatched junction bases: 16. Germline loops: CDR1 LGHNA, CDR2 YSLEER. The length of the CDR3 is 17 residues. As DNA, the CDR3 is TGCGCCAGCAGCCAATCCGCTAGCGGGCGGGTAGCGGGAGAGCAGTACTTC. Its translation: CASSQSASGRVAGEQYF.

The chain is built from TRBV29-1 and TRBJ1-3; D call uncertain. The CDR3 is made up of 14 amino acids. The germline V gene has CDR1 SQVTM and CDR2 ANQGSEA. V was shortened by 3 bases and J by 0 bases, with 9 bases between the two germline ends. The CDR3 is CSVDLGVSGNTIYF. In DNA, the CDR3 is TGCAGCGTTGACCTCGGGGTCTCTGGAAACACCATATATTTT.

The chain carries TRBV7-6 and TRBJ2-3, with 9 bases lining up with TRBD1. Germline trimming cut 0 bases from V and 2 bases from J; bases unmatched to any gene: 9. The CDR3 runs to 18 residues. The germline V gene encodes CDR1 SGHVS and CDR2 FNYEAQ. The DNA for the CDR3 is TGTGCCAGCAGCTTAGCGAGGAGGACAGGGGTAAACACAGATACGCAGTATTTT. The encoded protein is CASSLARRTGVNTDTQYF.

The chain has TRBV7-8 and TRBJ2-7, with TRBD2 matching over 10 bases. The length of the CDR3 is 16 residues. The germline V gene has CDR1 SGHVS and CDR2 FQNEAQ. V was clipped by 4 bases and J by 5 bases; unmatched bases: 11. CDR3 DNA sequence: TGTGCCAGCAGCTCCCCTAGCGGGAGTTCCACCCACGAGCAGTACTTC. Translation gives CASSSPSGSSTHEQYF.

The chain has TRBV4-2 and TRBJ1-4; possible D gene TRBD1, 5 bases. From germline, CDR1 is LGHNA and CDR2 YNFKEQ. CDR3 length equals 16 residues. Trimming removed 1 base from V and 7 bases from J, with 16 bases in between. CDR3 DNA: TGTGCCAGCAGCCAAGTGGTTCCGGACGGGGGTGAAAAACTGTTTTTT. It encodes CASSQVVPDGGEKLFF.